The present T cell receptor beta chain was sequenced within a study of CD8 T cells in Susac syndrome. Germline CDR1 is SNHLY and CDR2 is FYNNEI. Deletions cut 5 bases from V and 8 bases from J, with 7 bases between. The CDR3 extends over 11 amino acids. Sequencing of TCR beta was undertaken in CD8+ and CD4+ T cells derived from blood. The multiple sclerosis controls were treatment-naive patients affected by stable or active relapsing-remitting disease. Negative magnetic isolation gave CD8+ and CD4+ cells; FACS enriched CD8+ TEMRA. Reverse transcription of roughly 0.45 to 1 ug RNA was carried out with random hexamers. Amplification of TCR beta CDR3 across 54 Vbeta and 13 Jbeta was performed with immunoSEQ multiplex PCR. TCRdb called the immunoSEQ multiplex PCR reads again in MiXCR, with one record for every CDR3 protein. The sample consists of under 550,000 distinct CDR3 sequences, more than 80% of them appearing once.

Sequenced sample: CD8+ T cells from PBMCs. The origin of this receptor is a human donor with multiple sclerosis. The chain carries TRBV2 and TRBJ2-1; no clear D gene. CDR3 nucleotides: TGTGCCAGCAGTCCCTCGTATGAGCAGTTCTTC. Translated, it gives CASSPSYEQFF.